A selection of T cell receptor beta chains follows, all from one sample in a study of T cell responses to AZD1222 COVID-19 vaccine. The method was immunoSEQ multiplex PCR; TCRdb's version includes in-frame clones alone and lacks a portion of them. The repertoire has 50,000 or so clones, about 91% of them found once; the top ten carry about 5.2%. Sequencing used peripheral blood, obtained 28 days after the second AZD1222 dose. The receptors originated from an adult who received the AZD1222 COVID-19 vaccine. Both conserved end residues are part of each CDR3. Each record gives: clone size, CDR3 length, D gene, J gene, V gene, CDR3 DNA, CDR3 protein. The D gene is left open where the match is weak. Size values are once, few and many counts, or a class for expanded clones, and some rows have none.

few,16,.,TRBJ2-2,TRBV5-1,TGCGCCAGCAGCAACTCTAATCCGGGTCGTGACCGGGAGCTGTTTTTT,CASSNSNPGRDRELFF
.,14,.,TRBJ1-1,TRBV5-1,TGCGCCAGCAGCTTGGGGCAAATGAACACTGAAGCTTTCTTT,CASSLGQMNTEAFF
.,16,.,TRBJ1-1,TRBV7-9,TGTGCCAGCGTACATGGGGGTGAGGGGATGAACACTGAAGCTTTCTTT,CASVHGGEGMNTEAFF
once,15,.,TRBJ1-1,TRBV5-1,TGCGCCAGCAGCTTGGGGGACGGAAAGAACACTGAAGCTTTCTTT,CASSLGDGKNTEAFF
once,15,.,TRBJ2-7,TRBV5-1,TGCGCCAGCAGCCCGGGGCAGGGGGGCTCCTACGAGCAGTACTTC,CASSPGQGGSYEQYF
.,14,TRBD1,TRBJ2-5,TRBV2,TGTGCCAGCAGTGGGGACAGAGGGGACCTGACCCAGTACTTC,CASSGDRGDLTQYF
.,16,TRBD2,TRBJ2-5,TRBV14,TGTGCCAGCAGCCACCTAACCGTAGCGGGTCAAGAGACCCAGTACTTC,CASSHLTVAGQETQYF
.,19,TRBD1,TRBJ1-5,TRBV6-2/TRBV6-3,TGTGCCAGCAGTTTTGCCTCGGGCTGGGGGACAGGGGGCAGTCAGCCCCAGCATTTT,CASSFASGWGTGGSQPQHF
.,14,.,TRBJ1-6,TRBV7-6,TGTGCCAGCAGCCTACAGATATCCAATTCACCCCTCCACTTT,CASSLQISNSPLHF
.,13,TRBD2,TRBJ2-3,TRBV27,TGTGCCAGCAGTACACCACTAGCGGATACGCAGTATTTT,CASSTPLADTQYF
.,12,.,TRBJ1-2,TRBV9,TGTGCCAGCAGCCCTCAAATTGGAGGCTACACCTTC,CASSPQIGGYTF
.,14,.,TRBJ1-4,TRBV5-5,TGTGCCAGCAGCTTTCGGCATACTCGTGAAAAACTGTTTTTT,CASSFRHTREKLFF
.,17,TRBD1,TRBJ2-1,TRBV27,TGTGCCAGCAGTTTACCCCCGACAGGGGTTACCTACAATGAGCAGTTCTTC,CASSLPPTGVTYNEQFF
.,13,TRBD2,TRBJ2-7,TRBV7-9,TGTGCCAGCAGCTCAGGGACTAGTTACGAGCAGTACTTC,CASSSGTSYEQYF
once,13,.,TRBJ1-1,TRBV12-3/TRBV12-4,TGTGCCAGCAGTTTAAAAGGGACCACTGAAGCTTTCTTT,CASSLKGTTEAFF
.,21,TRBD2,TRBJ2-2,TRBV4-1,TGCGCCAGCAGCCAGCCGCGGACTAGCGGGGGGCTTAAACCGAACACCGGGGAGCTGTTTTTT,CASSQPRTSGGLKPNTGELFF
.,16,.,TRBJ1-6,TRBV5-6,TGTGCCAGCAGCCCCGTAGAGGGATTAGACAGTTCACCCCTCCACTTT,CASSPVEGLDSSPLHF
.,17,.,TRBJ2-7,TRBV21-1,TGTGCCAGCACCACCCAGTCAGACAGGGGCCAATCCTACGAGCAGTACTTC,CASTTQSDRGQSYEQYF
.,14,.,TRBJ2-7,TRBV5-4,TGTGCCAGCAGCCAAAGATTTTCGTTGGACGAGCAGTACTTC,CASSQRFSLDEQYF
.,13,.,TRBJ2-5,TRBV29-1,TGCAGCGTTGAAGGTGTGAGGGAAGAGACCCAGTACTTC,CSVEGVREETQYF
once,14,.,TRBJ2-7,TRBV28,TGTGCCAGCAGTTTTGCGACACCGGTTCGAGAGCAGTACTTC,CASSFATPVREQYF
.,13,.,TRBJ2-7,TRBV6-6,TGTGCCAGCAGTAGCCCAAACTTCTACGAGCAGTACTTC,CASSSPNFYEQYF
.,16,TRBD2,TRBJ2-3,TRBV3-1/TRBV3-2,TGTGCCAGCAGCCCACGTAGCGGGAGGGGGGCAGATACGCAGTATTTT,CASSPRSGRGADTQYF
.,15,.,TRBJ1-4,TRBV29-1,TGCAGCGTTACACGCCAGGGGTCAACTAATGAAAAACTGTTTTTT,CSVTRQGSTNEKLFF
.,15,TRBD1,TRBJ2-3,TRBV11-2,TGTGCCAGCAGCTTGTTAGGGGGCGGCACAGATACGCAGTATTTT,CASSLLGGGTDTQYF
.,14,TRBD1,TRBJ1-2,TRBV6-5,TGTGCCAGCAGTTACCGGGACAGTGCCTATGGCTACACCTTC,CASSYRDSAYGYTF
.,16,TRBD1,TRBJ1-6,TRBV27,TGTGCCAGCAGTGCGTCGACAGGGGGCCGTAATTCACCCCTCCACTTT,CASSASTGGRNSPLHF
.,13,.,TRBJ1-1,TRBV18,TGTGCCAGCTCTGAGGGAGTGAACACTGAAGCTTTCTTT,CASSEGVNTEAFF
.,13,.,TRBJ1-1,TRBV3-1/TRBV3-2,TGTGCCAGCAGCCAAGTTGGGGACACTGAAGCTTTCTTT,CASSQVGDTEAFF
.,18,TRBD1,TRBJ1-2,TRBV27,TGTGCCAGCAGTTTATCCGGGACAGGGGGCGTTTCTAACTATGGCTACACCTTC,CASSLSGTGGVSNYGYTF
.,15,TRBD1,TRBJ2-7,TRBV7-9,TGTGCCCAGCCCCGGGACAGGAGTGAATCCTACGAGCAGTACTTC,CAQPRDRSESYEQYF
.,18,TRBD1,TRBJ2-7,TRBV13,TGTGCCAGCAGCCGAGGGACAGGGGGTAATGGGGCGCCCTACGAGCAGTACTTC,CASSRGTGGNGAPYEQYF